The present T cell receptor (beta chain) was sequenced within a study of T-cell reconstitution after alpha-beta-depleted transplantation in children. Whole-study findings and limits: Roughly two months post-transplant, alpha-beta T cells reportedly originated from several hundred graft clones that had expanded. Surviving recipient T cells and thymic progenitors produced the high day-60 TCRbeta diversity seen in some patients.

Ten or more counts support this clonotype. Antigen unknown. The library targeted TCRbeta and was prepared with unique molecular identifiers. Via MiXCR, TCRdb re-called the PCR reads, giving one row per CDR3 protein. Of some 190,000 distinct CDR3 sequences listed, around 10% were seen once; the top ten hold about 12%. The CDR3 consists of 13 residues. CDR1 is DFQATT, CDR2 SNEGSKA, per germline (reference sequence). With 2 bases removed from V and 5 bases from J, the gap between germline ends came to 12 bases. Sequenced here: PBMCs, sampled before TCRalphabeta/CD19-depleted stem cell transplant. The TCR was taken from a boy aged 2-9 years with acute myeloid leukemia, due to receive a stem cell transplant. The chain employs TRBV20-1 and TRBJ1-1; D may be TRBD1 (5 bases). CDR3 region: CSARPTEGTEAFF. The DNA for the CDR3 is TGCAGTGCTAGACCGACAGAGGGAACTGAAGCTTTCTTT.